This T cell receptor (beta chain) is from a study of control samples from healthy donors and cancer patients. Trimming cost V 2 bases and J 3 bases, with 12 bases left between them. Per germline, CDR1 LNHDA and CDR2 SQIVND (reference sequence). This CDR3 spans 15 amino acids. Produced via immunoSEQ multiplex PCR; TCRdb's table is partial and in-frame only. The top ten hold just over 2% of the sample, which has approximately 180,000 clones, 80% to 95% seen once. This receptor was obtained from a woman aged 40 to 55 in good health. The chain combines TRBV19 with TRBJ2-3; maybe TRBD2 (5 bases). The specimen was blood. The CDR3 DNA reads TGTGCCAGTAGTATAAGCTCCCGAGGGACAGATACGCAGTATTTT. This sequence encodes CASSISSRGTDTQYF. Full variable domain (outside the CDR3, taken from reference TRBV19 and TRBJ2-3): DGGITQSPKYLFRKEGQNVTLSCEQNLNHDAMYWYRQDPGQGLRLIYYSQIVNDFQKGDIAEGYSVSREKKESFPLTVTSAQKNPTAFYLCASSISSRGTDTQYFGPGTRLTVL.